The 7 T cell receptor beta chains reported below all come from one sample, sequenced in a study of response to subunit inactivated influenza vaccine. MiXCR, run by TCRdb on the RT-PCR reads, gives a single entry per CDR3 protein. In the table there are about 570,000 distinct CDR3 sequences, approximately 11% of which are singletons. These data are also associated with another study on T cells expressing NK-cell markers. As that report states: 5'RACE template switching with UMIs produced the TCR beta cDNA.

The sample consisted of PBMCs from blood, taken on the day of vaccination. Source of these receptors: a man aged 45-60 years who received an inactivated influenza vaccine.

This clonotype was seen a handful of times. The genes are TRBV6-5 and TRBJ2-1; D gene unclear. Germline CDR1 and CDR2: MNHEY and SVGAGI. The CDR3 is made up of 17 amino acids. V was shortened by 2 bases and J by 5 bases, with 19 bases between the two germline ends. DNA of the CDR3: TGTGCCAGCAGTTACGGCAGAACGGCCAAGGCCCACAATGAGCAGTTCTTC. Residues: CASSYGRTAKAHNEQFF.

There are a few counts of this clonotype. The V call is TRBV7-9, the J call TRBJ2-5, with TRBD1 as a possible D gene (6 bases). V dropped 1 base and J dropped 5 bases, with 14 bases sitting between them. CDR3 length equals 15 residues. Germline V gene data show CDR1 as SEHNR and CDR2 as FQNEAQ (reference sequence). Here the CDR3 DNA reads TGTGCCAGCAGCTTAGGACAGGACCGATCCGAGACCCAGTACTTC. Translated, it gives CASSLGQDRSETQYF.

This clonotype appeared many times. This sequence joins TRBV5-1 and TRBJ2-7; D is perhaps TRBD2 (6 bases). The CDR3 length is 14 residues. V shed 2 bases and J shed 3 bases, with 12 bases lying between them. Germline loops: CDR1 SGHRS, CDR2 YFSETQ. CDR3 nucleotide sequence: TGCGCCAGCAGCTTTCCCGGGAGAAGCTACGAGCAGTACTTC. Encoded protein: CASSFPGRSYEQYF.

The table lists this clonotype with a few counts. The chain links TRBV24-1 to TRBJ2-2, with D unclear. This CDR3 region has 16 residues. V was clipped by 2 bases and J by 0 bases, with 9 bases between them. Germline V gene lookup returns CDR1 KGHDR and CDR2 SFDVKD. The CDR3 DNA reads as TGTGCCACCAGTGATTCGGCAAGAGCGAACACCGGGGAGCTGTTTTTT. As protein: CATSDSARANTGELFF.

As DNA, the CDR3 is TGCAGTGCTAGACGACTAGCGGGAGTACCTGGGGAGCTGTTTTTT. Translated: CSARRLAGVPGELFF. The V gene is TRBV20-1, the J gene TRBJ2-2; 12 bases agree with TRBD2. There are 15 residues in the CDR3. Unmatched junction bases numbered 6, after V lost 2 bases and J lost 8 bases. CDR1 DFQATT and CDR2 SNEGSKA come from the germline V gene (reference sequence).

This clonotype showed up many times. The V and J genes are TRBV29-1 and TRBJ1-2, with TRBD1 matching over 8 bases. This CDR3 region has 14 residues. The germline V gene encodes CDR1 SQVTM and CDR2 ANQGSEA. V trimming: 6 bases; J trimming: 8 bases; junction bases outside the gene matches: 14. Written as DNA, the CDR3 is TGCAGCGTAGACGAGGGACAGGACCCGTGGGGCTACACCTTC. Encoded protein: CSVDEGQDPWGYTF.

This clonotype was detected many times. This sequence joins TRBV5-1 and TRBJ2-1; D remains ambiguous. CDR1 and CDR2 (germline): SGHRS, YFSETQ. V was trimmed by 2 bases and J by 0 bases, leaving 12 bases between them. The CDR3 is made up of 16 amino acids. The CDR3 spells CASSLTGLSSYNEQFF. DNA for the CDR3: TGCGCCAGCAGCTTAACCGGTCTGAGCTCCTACAATGAGCAGTTCTTC.